Shown below are 10 T cell receptor beta chains from a single sample sequenced in a study of blood T cell repertoires in COVID-19. Libraries were prepared by immunoSEQ multiplex PCR; TCRdb keeps only in-frame clonotypes and omits some of them. Here the sample spans about 23,000 clones, approximately 86% being singletons. The sample was peripheral blood. These receptors came from a human donor with acute or convalescent COVID-19. The donor label of this sample is uncertain.

This clone appeared once. The chain uses TRBV10-2 and TRBJ1-1, with D uncertain. Trimming stripped 4 bases from V and 4 bases from J, with 10 bases between. Germline assignment: CDR1 WSHSY and CDR2 SAAADI. This CDR3 spans 13 amino acids. In nucleotides, the CDR3 is TGCGCCAGCAGTGGGGAGGCGGGCACTGAAGCTTTCTTT. It codes for CASSGEAGTEAFF.

The chain has TRBV19 and TRBJ1-1; no reliable D call. Germline loops: CDR1 LNHDA, CDR2 SQIVND (reference sequence). Trimming removed 4 bases at V and 3 bases at J, with 12 bases between. CDR3 size: 14 residues. The CDR3 coding sequence is TGTGCCAGTAGTAAGTCCCAAAGCTACACTGAAGCTTTCTTT. Encoded protein: CASSKSQSYTEAFF.

The CDR3 nucleotides read TGTGCCAGCAGCCAAGATTACAGACCCTCCCAGGGGGAGCTGTTTTTT. Translation gives CASSQDYRPSQGELFF. The rearrangement joins TRBV14 to TRBJ2-2; D unclear. Trimming stripped 0 bases from V and 8 bases from J, with 16 bases between. The CDR3 is made up of 16 amino acids. CDR1 is SGHDN and CDR2 is FVKESK in the germline V gene.

The rearrangement links TRBV10-3 to TRBJ1-5; 7 nucleotides align to TRBD1. Germline loops: CDR1 ENHRY, CDR2 SYGVKD. V trimming: 8 bases; J trimming: 4 bases; junction bases outside the gene matches: 5. The CDR3 loop spans 13 amino acids. Here the CDR3 DNA reads TGTGCCATCGGGCAACAGGGGAATCAGCCCCAGCATTTT. Protein product: CAIGQQGNQPQHF.

A word on this clone: Within the sample, other DNA sequences also encode this same CDR3. The chain combines TRBV5-1 with TRBJ2-5; D is perhaps TRBD2 (5 bases). V was pared by 3 bases and J by 3 bases, with 9 bases between. Per germline, CDR1 SGHRS and CDR2 YFSETQ. This CDR3 has 13 amino acids. The CDR3 spells CASSWAGEETQYF. In DNA form, the CDR3 reads TGCGCCAGCAGCTGGGCCGGGGAAGAGACCCAGTACTTC.

The V call is TRBV19, the J call TRBJ1-1; D is possibly TRBD1 (5 bases). The germline gives CDR1 LNHDA, CDR2 SQIVND (reference sequence). The CDR3 has 13 amino acids. V lost 4 bases, J lost 5 bases, and 11 bases lay in between. The CDR3 nucleotides are TGTGCCAGTAGTAGCGACAGTGGTACTGAAGCTTTCTTT. This translates into CASSSDSGTEAFF.

This sequence joins TRBV7-6 and TRBJ2-7, with unresolved D. From germline, CDR1 is SGHVS and CDR2 FNYEAQ. Trimming took off 5 bases at V and 6 bases at J, with 11 bases between the two ends. This CDR3 comprises 12 residues. The CDR3 DNA reads TGTGCCAGCAGCCTATACCCCACCGAGCAGTACTTC. It yields the protein CASSLYPTEQYF.

J is TRBJ1-5 and V is TRBV5-6, with TRBD1 matching 7 bases. V dropped 5 bases and J dropped 2; count of bases not matched to a gene: 13. Germline CDR1 SGHDT, CDR2 YYEEEE. The CDR3 is 17 amino acids. CDR3 DNA: TGTGCCAGCAGTACTAAACGAGGGGGCCGGGGCAATCAGCCCCAGCATTTT. Protein: CASSTKRGGRGNQPQHF.

This chain joins TRBV27 and TRBJ1-1; 12 nucleotides agree with TRBD1. Germline lookup yields CDR1 MNHEY and CDR2 SMNVEV (reference sequence). The CDR3 is 17 residues long. The V gene end was trimmed by 5 bases and the J gene end by 5 bases; junction bases not matched to a gene: 12. The CDR3 loop reads CASSVVPGQGARTEAFF. The CDR3 DNA reads TGTGCCAGCAGTGTAGTCCCGGGACAGGGGGCGAGAACTGAAGCTTTCTTT.

The rearrangement uses TRBV19 and TRBJ1-5; 8 bases fit TRBD1. The CDR3 sequence is 18 residues long. Germline values: CDR1 LNHDA, CDR2 SQIVND (reference sequence). V shed 4 bases and J 0 bases; nucleotides not matched to a gene: 11. The CDR3 here is CASSTTDRGVDSNQPQHF. The CDR3 DNA is TGTGCCAGTAGTACGACTGACAGGGGCGTCGATAGCAATCAGCCCCAGCATTTT.